A single TCR beta chain is shown here with its context. Its specificity is not known. The sample is drawn from a study of cytomegalovirus exposure and HLA in healthy donors. Whole-study results and caveats: A missense variant in DCLRE1C was later tied to TCR beta V- and J-gene trimming. Several top significant clusters appeared, in a later analysis, to be linked to common viral pathogens.

Germline V gene data show CDR1 as MDHEN and CDR2 as SYDVKM. This CDR3 is 14 amino acids long. After removal of 5 bases from V and 6 bases from J, the junction contained 7 bases not matched to a gene. Researchers ran the PCR with 60 Vbeta and 13 Jbeta primers. Assay used: immunoSEQ multiplex PCR; TCRdb lists only in-frame clones, some missing. The sample has some 130,000 clones, under 85% seen once. The source material was PBMCs. The rearrangement joins TRBV28 to TRBJ1-2; 9 bases are a match to TRBD1. The sequence was obtained from a male donor in good health and CMV-seropositive. The CDR3 coding sequence is TGTGCCAGCAGTCCACCGACAGGGGGGAATGGCTACACCTTC. It specifies CASSPPTGGNGYTF.